The 7 T cell receptor beta chains listed next were all sequenced from one sample in a study of T cell responses to AZD1222 COVID-19 vaccine. Data came from immunoSEQ multiplex PCR; TCRdb stores just in-frame clones and leaves some out. The sample contains around 150,000 clones, more than 75% of which appear only once. Sequencing used peripheral blood, obtained on day 0 of AZD1222 vaccination. The origin of the receptors is an adult in good health.

The chain couples TRBV19 to TRBJ1-4, with TRBD1 identical over 8 bases. From germline, CDR1 is LNHDA and CDR2 SQIVND (reference sequence). With 5 bases clipped from V and 7 bases from J, the junction kept 6 bases outside the gene matches. This CDR3 is built from 14 residues. DNA for the CDR3: TGTGCCAGTAGTCCTGGGGGGACAGGTGAAAAACTGTTTTTT. It specifies CASSPGGTGEKLFF.

V usage is TRBV19 and J usage is TRBJ2-3; 12 bases agree with TRBD2. V shed 4 bases, J shed 0 bases, and the junction held 5 bases outside the gene matches. Germline assignment: CDR1 LNHDA and CDR2 SQIVND (reference sequence). The CDR3 is 17 residues long. The DNA of the CDR3 is TGTGCCAGTAGTAATTTAGGACTAGCGGGGAGCACAGATACGCAGTATTTT. Residues: CASSNLGLAGSTDTQYF.

The CDR3 region is CASSLLGVSQETQYF. The CDR3 DNA follows: TGTGCCAGCAGCTTACTAGGGGTCAGTCAAGAGACCCAGTACTTC. The V gene is TRBV7-9, the J gene TRBJ2-5; D might be TRBD1 (5 bases). Trimming cost V 2 bases and J 2 bases, with 12 bases left between them. CDR3 size: 15 residues. CDR1 and CDR2 from the germline V gene are SEHNR and FQNEAQ (reference sequence).

This clone was seen a few times. The chain links TRBV5-1 to TRBJ1-6; 8 bases fit TRBD1. CDR1 is SGHRS and CDR2 is YFSETQ in the germline V gene. The CDR3 covers 15 residues. Trimming at V came to 0 bases and at J to 7 bases, leaving 3 bases not matched to a gene. The CDR3, as DNA: TGCGCCAGCAGCTTGGCGGGACAGGAGAATTCACCCCTCCACTTT. Translation gives CASSLAGQENSPLHF.

This chain links TRBV5-1 with TRBJ1-2, with 8 bases lining up with TRBD1. Germline CDR1 SGHRS, CDR2 YFSETQ. This CDR3 comprises 14 residues. V was pared by 4 bases and J by 3 bases, with 5 bases of the junction left unmatched. The chain's CDR3 is CASSLSGGDYGYTF. The CDR3 DNA reads TGCGCCAGCAGCCTCTCAGGGGGCGACTATGGCTACACCTTC.

The chain joins TRBV25-1 to TRBJ2-3; D not certain. This CDR3 is 10 amino acids long. The V gene's germline CDR1 is MGHDK and CDR2 SYGVNS. V gave up 6 bases and J gave up 6 bases, with 4 bases separating them. The CDR3 region is CASRADTQYF. CDR3 nucleotide sequence: TGTGCCAGCAGGGCGGATACGCAGTATTTT.

This clone was detected only a few times. The chain has TRBV3-1 (or the pseudogene TRBV3-2) and TRBJ2-7; D is possibly TRBD1 (6 bases). This CDR3 is 14 amino acids long. Germline V gene lookup returns CDR1 LGHDT and CDR2 YNNKEL (reference sequence). V was shortened by 5 bases and J by 2 bases, with 13 bases between the two germline ends. For the CDR3, the DNA is TGTGCCAGCAGCTCCCAGGGGTACCCCTACGAGCAGTACTTC. Its translation is CASSSQGYPYEQYF.